Given below is one T cell receptor beta chain in context. Germline CDR1 reads GTSNPN; CDR2 reads SVGIG (reference sequence). V was clipped by 1 base and J by 3 bases, with 6 bases between them. There are 12 residues in the CDR3. This entry belongs to a study of blood T cells in healthy people across ages. The authors ran a second PCR of about 7 to 12 cycles using a sample-barcoded 5' primer and a J-beta primer mix. Paired-end reads containing CDR3 totaled no fewer than 3 million for each sample. TCRdb independently ran MiXCR on the 5' RACE reads; one entry per CDR3 protein. The sample consists of about 650,000 distinct CDR3 sequences, roughly 32% of them appearing once.

Material for sequencing was blood. The rearrangement joins TRBV30 to TRBJ1-1; D is undetermined. This receptor was taken from a woman older than 75 in good health. The CDR3: CAWSARYTEAFF. The CDR3, as DNA: TGTGCCTGGAGTGCTAGGTACACTGAAGCTTTCTTT.